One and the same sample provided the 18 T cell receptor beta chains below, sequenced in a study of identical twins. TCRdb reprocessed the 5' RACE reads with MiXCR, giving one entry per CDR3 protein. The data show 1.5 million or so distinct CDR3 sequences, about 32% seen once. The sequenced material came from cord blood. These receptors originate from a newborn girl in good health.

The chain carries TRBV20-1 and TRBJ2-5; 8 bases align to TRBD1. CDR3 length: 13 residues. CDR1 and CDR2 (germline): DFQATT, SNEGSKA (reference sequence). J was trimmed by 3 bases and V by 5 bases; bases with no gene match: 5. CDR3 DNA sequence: TGCAGTGCTCCAGGGGGCGCGAAAGAGACCCAGTACTTC. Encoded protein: CSAPGGAKETQYF.

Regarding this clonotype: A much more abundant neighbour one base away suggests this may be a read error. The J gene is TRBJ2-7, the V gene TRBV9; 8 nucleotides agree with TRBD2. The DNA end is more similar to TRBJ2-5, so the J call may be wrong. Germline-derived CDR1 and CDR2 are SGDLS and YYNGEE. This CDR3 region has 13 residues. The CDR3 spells CASNVGTRETQYF. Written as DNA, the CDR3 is TGTGCCAGCAACGTAGGGACTAGAGAGACCCAGTACTTC.

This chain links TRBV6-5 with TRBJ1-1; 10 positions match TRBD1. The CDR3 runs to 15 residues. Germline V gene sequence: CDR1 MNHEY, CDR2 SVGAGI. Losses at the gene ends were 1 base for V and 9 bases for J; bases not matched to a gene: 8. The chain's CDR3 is CASSYYWGQGSKAFF. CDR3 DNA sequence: TGTGCCAGCAGTTACTACTGGGGACAGGGGAGTAAAGCTTTCTTT.

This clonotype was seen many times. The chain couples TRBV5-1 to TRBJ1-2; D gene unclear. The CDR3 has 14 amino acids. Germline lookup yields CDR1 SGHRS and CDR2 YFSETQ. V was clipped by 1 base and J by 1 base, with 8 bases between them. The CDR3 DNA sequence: TGCGCCAGCAGCTTGAACCGGTATAACTATGGCTACACCTTC. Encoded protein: CASSLNRYNYGYTF.

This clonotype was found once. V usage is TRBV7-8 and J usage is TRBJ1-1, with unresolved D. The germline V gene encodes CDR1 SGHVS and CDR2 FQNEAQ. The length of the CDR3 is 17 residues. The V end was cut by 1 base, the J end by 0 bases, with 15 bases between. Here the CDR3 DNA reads TGTGCCAGCAGCTTAGAGTCGGCAGCCTTCATGAACACTGAAGCTTTCTTT. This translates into CASSLESAAFMNTEAFF.

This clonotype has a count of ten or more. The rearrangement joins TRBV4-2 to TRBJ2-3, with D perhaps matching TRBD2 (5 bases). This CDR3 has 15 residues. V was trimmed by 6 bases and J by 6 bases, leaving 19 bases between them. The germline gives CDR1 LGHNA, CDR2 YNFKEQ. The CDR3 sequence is CASRSESGYGDTQYF. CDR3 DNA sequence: TGTGCCAGCAGAAGTGAAAGCGGATATGGCGATACGCAGTATTTT.

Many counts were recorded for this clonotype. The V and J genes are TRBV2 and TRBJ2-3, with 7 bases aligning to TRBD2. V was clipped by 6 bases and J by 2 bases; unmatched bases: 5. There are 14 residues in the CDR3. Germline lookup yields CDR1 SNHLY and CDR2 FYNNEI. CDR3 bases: TGTGCCAGCAGCCCCGGGAGGTTCACAGATACGCAGTATTTT. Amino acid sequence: CASSPGRFTDTQYF. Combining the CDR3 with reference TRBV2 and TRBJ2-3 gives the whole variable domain EPEVTQTPSHQVTQMGQEVILRCVPISNHLYFYWYRQILGQKVEFLVSFYNNEISEKSEIFDDQFSVERPDGSNFTLKIRSTKLEDSAMYFCASSPGRFTDTQYFGPGTRLTVL.

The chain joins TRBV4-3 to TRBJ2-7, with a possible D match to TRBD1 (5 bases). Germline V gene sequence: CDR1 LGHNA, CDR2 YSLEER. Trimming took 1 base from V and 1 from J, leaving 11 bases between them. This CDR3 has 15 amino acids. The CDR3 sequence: CASSQGQGGSYEQYF. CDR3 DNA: TGCGCCAGCAGCCAAGGGCAGGGTGGGTCCTACGAGCAGTACTTC.

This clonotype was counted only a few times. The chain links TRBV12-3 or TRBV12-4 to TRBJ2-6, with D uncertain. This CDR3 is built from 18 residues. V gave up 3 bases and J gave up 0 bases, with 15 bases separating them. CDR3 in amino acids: CASSFSAGLSSGANVLTF. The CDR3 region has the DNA TGTGCCAGCAGTTTCTCGGCAGGCCTTAGCTCTGGGGCCAACGTCCTGACTTTC.

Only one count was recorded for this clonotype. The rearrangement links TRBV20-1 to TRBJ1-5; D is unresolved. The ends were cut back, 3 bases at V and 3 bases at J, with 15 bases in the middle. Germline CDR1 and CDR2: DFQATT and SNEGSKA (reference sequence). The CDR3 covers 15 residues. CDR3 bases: TGCAGTGCTAGTAAGGACCCCAGTACCAATCAGCCCCAGCATTTT. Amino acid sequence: CSASKDPSTNQPQHF.

The CDR3 region is CASSLLGQGVVFF. The CDR3 DNA sequence: TGTGCCAGCAGCCTCTTGGGACAGGGGGTGGTTTTCTTT. The V call is TRBV3-1, the J call TRBJ1-1; 11 nucleotides match TRBD1. CDR3 length: 13 residues. The V and J ends lost 4 bases and 13 bases, in that order; junction bases with no gene match: 8. Germline V gene sequence: CDR1 LGHDT, CDR2 YNNKEL (reference sequence).

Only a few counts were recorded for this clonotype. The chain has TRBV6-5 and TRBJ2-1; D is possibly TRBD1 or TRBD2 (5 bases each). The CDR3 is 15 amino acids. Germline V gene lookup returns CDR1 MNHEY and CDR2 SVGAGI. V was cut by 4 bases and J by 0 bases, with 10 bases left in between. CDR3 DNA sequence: TGTGCCAGCAGTTGGGACGCGGGCTCCTACAATGAGCAGTTCTTC. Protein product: CASSWDAGSYNEQFF.

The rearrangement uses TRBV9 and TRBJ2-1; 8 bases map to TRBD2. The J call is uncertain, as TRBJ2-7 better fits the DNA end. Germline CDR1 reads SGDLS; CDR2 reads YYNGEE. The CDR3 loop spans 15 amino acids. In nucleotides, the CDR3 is TGTGCCAGCAGCGTCCAAACTAGCGGCTACAATGAGCAGTACTTC. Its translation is CASSVQTSGYNEQYF.

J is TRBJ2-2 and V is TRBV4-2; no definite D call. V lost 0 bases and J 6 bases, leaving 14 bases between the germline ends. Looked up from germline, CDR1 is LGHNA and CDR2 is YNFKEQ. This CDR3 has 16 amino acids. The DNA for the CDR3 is TGTGCCAGCAGCCAAGACCACCTAAATAAACCCGGGGAGCTGTTTTTT. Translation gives CASSQDHLNKPGELFF.

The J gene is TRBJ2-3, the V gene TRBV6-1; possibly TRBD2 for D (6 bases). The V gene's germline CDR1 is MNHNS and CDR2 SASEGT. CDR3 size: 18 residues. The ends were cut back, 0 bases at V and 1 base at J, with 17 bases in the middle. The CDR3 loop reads CASSEANSGPFGTDTQYF. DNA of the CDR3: TGTGCCAGCAGTGAAGCTAATAGCGGCCCCTTCGGCACAGATACGCAGTATTTT.

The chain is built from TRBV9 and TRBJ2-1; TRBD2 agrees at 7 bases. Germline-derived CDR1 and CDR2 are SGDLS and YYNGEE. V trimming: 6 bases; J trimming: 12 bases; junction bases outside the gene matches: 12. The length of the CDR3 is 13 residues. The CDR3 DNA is TGTGCCAGCACCCCTCCCCTAGCGGTAACGCAGTTCTTC. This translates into CASTPPLAVTQFF.

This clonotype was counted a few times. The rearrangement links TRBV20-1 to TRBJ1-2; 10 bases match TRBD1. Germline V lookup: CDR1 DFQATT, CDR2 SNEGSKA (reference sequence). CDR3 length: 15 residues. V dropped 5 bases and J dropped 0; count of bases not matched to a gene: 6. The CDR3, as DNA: TGCAGTGCTTCTCCGGGACAGGGGTCTAACTATGGCTACACCTTC. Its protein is CSASPGQGSNYGYTF.

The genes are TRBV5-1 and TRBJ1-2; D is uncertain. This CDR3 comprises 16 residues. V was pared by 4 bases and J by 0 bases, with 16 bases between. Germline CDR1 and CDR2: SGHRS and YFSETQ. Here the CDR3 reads CASSPTVAPANYGYTF. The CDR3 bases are TGCGCCAGCAGCCCCACCGTGGCCCCAGCTAACTATGGCTACACCTTC.